This TCR beta chain was recovered during a study of cytomegalovirus exposure and HLA in healthy donors. Overall study results and limits: A previous analysis found most TCR beta V segments productive roughly 87% or roughly 30% of the time. V- and J-gene trimming of TCR beta was linked (in a later analysis) to a missense DCLRE1C variant.

As regards this clone: Its antigen is unidentified.

The PCR had 60 Vbeta and 13 Jbeta primers. The repertoire was sequenced with immunoSEQ multiplex PCR; TCRdb's copy has only in-frame clones and lacks some. The sample lists roughly 100,000 clones; about three quarters were seen once. The sequenced material came from PBMCs. The sequence was obtained from a male donor in good health and CMV-seronegative.

CDR3 in amino acids: CASSLQFAETQYF. The CDR3 DNA follows: TGTGCCAGCAGCTTACAGTTTGCAGAGACCCAGTACTTC. The chain links TRBV7-7 to TRBJ2-5, with D unclear. This CDR3 has 13 residues. Germline V lookup: CDR1 SSHAT, CDR2 FNYEAQ (reference sequence). Trimming stripped 2 bases from V and 4 bases from J, with 8 bases between.